The clone carrying this T cell receptor beta chain was observed a few times. What it binds is unknown. Preparation of TCR beta libraries was done by quantitative 5'-RACE with molecular barcodes. Each CDR3 protein gets one entry after TCRdb re-called the 5' RACE reads with MiXCR. The table has roughly 280,000 distinct CDR3 sequences, around 20% seen once; the top ten hold under 8.5%. V dropped 1 base and J dropped 0 bases, with 8 bases sitting between them. Germline CDR1 is MNHEY and CDR2 is SMNVEV (reference sequence). This CDR3 region has 15 residues. These data originate in a study of CD8 T cells in ankylosing spondylitis. General study results and limits: Disease-linked clones, CD8+, were relatively rare in peripheral blood.

The V gene is TRBV27, the J gene TRBJ2-3; D call uncertain. Sequenced: blood, either unsorted or a sorted T cell fraction (not recorded which). This receptor was obtained from a male donor with ankylosing spondylitis or in good health (not recorded which). In DNA form, the CDR3 reads TGTGCCAGCAGTTTATTCGGTACTAGCACAGATACGCAGTATTTT. Translation: CASSLFGTSTDTQYF.